The 28 T cell receptor beta chains in this list originate from one sample, sequenced in a study of blood T cell repertoires in COVID-19. Profiled with immunoSEQ multiplex PCR; TCRdb holds only in-frame clones, not every one. The sample consists of some 390,000 clones, over 85% of them appearing once. What was sequenced was PBMCs or T cells enriched from blood (not recorded which). The receptors come from a woman under 40 who had recovered from COVID-19.

This sequence joins TRBV4-1 and TRBJ1-4; 7 bases line up with TRBD1. This CDR3 comprises 16 residues. Germline assignment: CDR1 MGHRA and CDR2 YSYEKL. Losses at the gene ends were 3 bases for V and 7 bases for J; bases not matched to a gene: 11. CDR3 bases: TGCGCCAGCAGCCATAATACAGGGGATGGGAGTGAAAAACTGTTTTTT. Amino acids: CASSHNTGDGSEKLFF.

The chain carries TRBV11-2 and TRBJ2-3; 7 nucleotides line up with TRBD1. This CDR3 region has 19 residues. V lost 5 bases, J lost 2 bases, and 19 bases stayed unmatched. Germline assignment: CDR1 SGHAT and CDR2 FQNNGV. CDR3 loop: CASSHTPGGLGGNTDTQYF. In DNA form, the CDR3 reads TGTGCCAGCAGCCACACGCCCGGTGGGCTAGGGGGCAACACAGATACGCAGTATTTT.

The gene calls are TRBV10-3 and TRBJ2-5; 9 nucleotides agree with TRBD2. The V segment lost 10 bases and the J segment 5 bases; nucleotides outside the gene matches: 8. The CDR3 runs to 13 residues. Per the germline V gene, CDR1 is ENHRY and CDR2 is SYGVKD. CDR3 sequence: CATKRGAGETQYF. CDR3 nucleotide sequence: TGTGCCACCAAGCGGGGGGCCGGGGAGACCCAGTACTTC.

The rearrangement uses TRBV15 and TRBJ1-4, with D possibly matching TRBD1 (5 bases). V was cut by 5 bases and J by 11 bases, with 18 bases left in between. Germline loops: CDR1 LNHNV, CDR2 YYDKDF (reference sequence). The CDR3 runs 14 residues. This CDR3 reads CATSDRAASDKLFF. The CDR3 DNA follows: TGTGCCACCAGCGACAGAGCCGCCTCCGACAAACTGTTTTTT.

The chain carries TRBV5-1 and TRBJ2-6; D is unclear. The CDR3 is 17 amino acids. Deletions cut 0 bases from V and 0 bases from J, with 10 bases between. Germline V gene sequence: CDR1 SGHRS, CDR2 YFSETQ. The CDR3 region has the DNA TGCGCCAGCAGCTTGGTTAGCCAGCCCTCTGGGGCCAACGTCCTGACTTTC. Translating it yields CASSLVSQPSGANVLTF.

This sequence joins TRBV6-5 and TRBJ1-5; D call uncertain. The CDR3 totals 12 residues. V was cut by 7 bases and J by 3 bases, with 7 bases left in between. CDR1 MNHEY and CDR2 SVGAGI come from the germline V gene. CDR3 amino acids: CASTVLNQPQHF. In nucleotides, the CDR3 is TGTGCCAGCACCGTTCTCAATCAGCCCCAGCATTTT.

The J gene is TRBJ1-2, the V gene TRBV5-1; TRBD1 matches 7 bases. The ends lost 5 bases at V and 4 bases at J; junction bases unmatched: 11. CDR1 and CDR2 from the germline V gene are SGHRS and YFSETQ. This CDR3 is built from 15 residues. Written as DNA, the CDR3 is TGCGCCAGCAGATCCAGACAGGGCGAGAGCTATGGCTACACCTTC. It encodes CASRSRQGESYGYTF.

This sequence joins TRBV6-5 and TRBJ1-1; D might be TRBD1 (6 bases). Trimming removed 10 bases at V and 11 bases at J, with 23 bases between. Germline V gives CDR1 MNHEY, CDR2 SVGAGI. CDR3 length: 13 amino acids. The CDR3 loop is CATWTVGILGAFF. The DNA for the CDR3 is TGTGCCACTTGGACAGTAGGCATTTTGGGGGCTTTCTTT.

CDR3 protein: CASTQDREGGYTF. Here the CDR3 DNA reads TGTGCCAGCACCCAGGACAGGGAAGGTGGCTACACCTTC. The chain links TRBV5-4 to TRBJ1-2; 8 positions match TRBD1. This CDR3 spans 13 amino acids. The ends lost 6 bases at V and 7 bases at J; junction bases unmatched: 8. Germline V CDR1 and CDR2: SGHNT, YYREEE (reference sequence).

This clone was picked up a small number of times. The J gene is TRBJ1-5, the V gene TRBV6-1; no firm D call. V was clipped by 3 bases and J by 2 bases, with 11 bases between them. The germline gives CDR1 MNHNS, CDR2 SASEGT. CDR3 length: 15 amino acids. CDR3 amino acids: CASSDREEGNQPQHF. The CDR3 DNA reads as TGTGCCAGCAGTGACCGGGAGGAGGGCAATCAGCCCCAGCATTTT.

CDR3 protein: CASSQGWRSPNTEAFF. CDR3 DNA: TGTGCCAGCAGCCAAGGATGGCGGAGTCCTAACACTGAAGCTTTCTTT. This chain uses TRBV3-1 (or the pseudogene TRBV3-2) with TRBJ1-1; D gene uncertain. The V gene's germline CDR1 is LGHDT and CDR2 YNNKEL (reference sequence). With 1 base removed from V and 2 bases from J, the gap between germline ends came to 14 bases. This CDR3 is 16 amino acids long.

The rearrangement uses TRBV24-1 and TRBJ2-7; 8 bases align to TRBD2. The CDR3 spans 16 residues. Looked up from germline, CDR1 is KGHDR and CDR2 is SFDVKD. V trimming: 4 bases; J trimming: 2 bases; junction bases outside the gene matches: 9. The CDR3: CATSDPTSGEAYEQYF. DNA of the CDR3: TGTGCCACCAGTGACCCTACTAGCGGAGAGGCCTACGAGCAGTACTTC.

The CDR3 region is CASSVAWGDTEAFF. The CDR3 nucleotides are TGTGCCAGCAGCGTAGCTTGGGGAGACACTGAAGCTTTCTTT. The rearrangement links TRBV9 to TRBJ1-1; no reliable D call. Germline V gene lookup returns CDR1 SGDLS and CDR2 YYNGEE. Trimming stripped 0 bases from V and 3 bases from J, with 9 bases between. The CDR3 spans 14 residues.

The chain recombines TRBV11-1 with TRBJ1-1; D gene ambiguous. The CDR3 is 13 residues long. V gave up 5 bases and J gave up 6 bases, with 13 bases separating them. Germline V gene sequence: CDR1 SGHAT, CDR2 FQDESV (reference sequence). CDR3 bases: TGTGCCAGCAGCCATCGGCGGGGTTCTGAAGCTTTCTTT. Protein product: CASSHRRGSEAFF.

The chain recombines TRBV10-3 with TRBJ1-1; a possible D gene is TRBD1 (5 bases). V dropped 2 bases and J dropped 0 bases, with 13 bases sitting between them. This CDR3 has 16 residues. Germline CDR1 is ENHRY and CDR2 is SYGVKD. The CDR3 region is CAISERGAQMNTEAFF. In DNA form, the CDR3 reads TGTGCCATCAGTGAGAGGGGCGCACAGATGAACACTGAAGCTTTCTTT.

The genes are TRBV7-6 and TRBJ2-1; 9 nucleotides align to TRBD2. Germline CDR1 is SGHVS and CDR2 is FNYEAQ. This CDR3 has 16 residues. With 5 bases clipped from V and 2 bases from J, the junction kept 7 bases outside the gene matches. For the CDR3, the DNA is TGTGCCAGCAGCGATAGCGGGAGAGCCCCCTACAATGAGCAGTTCTTC. Amino acid sequence: CASSDSGRAPYNEQFF.

V usage is TRBV9 and J usage is TRBJ1-2; 8 bases align to TRBD1. Germline assignment: CDR1 SGDLS and CDR2 YYNGEE. Trimming took 0 bases from V and 7 from J; bases not matched to a gene: 2. This CDR3 region has 13 residues. CDR3 loop: CASSVVQGAGYTF. For the CDR3, the DNA is TGTGCCAGCAGCGTAGTTCAGGGGGCTGGCTACACCTTC.

The chain joins TRBV10-3 to TRBJ2-7, with 8 bases lining up with TRBD1. CDR1 is ENHRY and CDR2 is SYGVKD in the germline V gene. With 2 bases clipped from V and 3 bases from J, the junction kept 0 bases outside the gene matches. This CDR3 comprises 13 residues. The CDR3 sequence is CAISEGTGYEQYF. DNA for the CDR3: TGTGCCATCAGTGAGGGGACAGGCTACGAGCAGTACTTC.

The chain recombines TRBV27 with TRBJ2-1, with D perhaps TRBD1 (5 bases). Trimming shortened V by 3 bases and J by 7 bases, and 19 bases separated the two germline ends. The CDR3 covers 16 residues. Germline CDR1 is MNHEY and CDR2 is SMNVEV (reference sequence). The CDR3 protein is CASSFLMAGKKNEQFF. Written as DNA, the CDR3 is TGTGCCAGCAGTTTTTTAATGGCAGGGAAAAAGAATGAGCAGTTCTTC.

This chain connects TRBV18 to TRBJ2-2, with TRBD2 matching 13 bases. The V gene end was trimmed by 1 base and the J gene end by 4 bases; junction bases not matched to a gene: 3. The CDR3 consists of 17 residues. Germline CDR1 reads KGHSH; CDR2 reads LQKENI. The CDR3 loop is CASSPQLAGGRTGELFF. As DNA, the CDR3 is TGTGCCAGCTCACCACAACTAGCGGGAGGGCGCACCGGGGAGCTGTTTTTT.

The chain links TRBV18 to TRBJ2-7; D possibly corresponds to TRBD1 (6 bases). Germline V gene lookup returns CDR1 KGHSH and CDR2 LQKENI. V lost 3 bases and J lost 5, with 8 bases in between. This CDR3 has 12 amino acids. The CDR3 loop reads CASSPQGNEQYF. The CDR3 region has the DNA TGTGCCAGCTCACCCCAGGGGAACGAGCAGTACTTC.

This clone occurred once. The gene calls are TRBV12-3 or TRBV12-4 and TRBJ1-1; D uncertain. The CDR3 covers 12 residues. Deletions cut 5 bases from V and 0 bases from J, with 4 bases between. For the CDR3, the DNA is TGTGCCAGCAGTCAAATGAACACTGAAGCTTTCTTT. Translating gives CASSQMNTEAFF.

This clone was observed a handful of times. The rearrangement joins TRBV5-1 to TRBJ1-2; 7 bases are a match to TRBD1. Trimming took 3 bases from V and 6 from J; bases not matched to a gene: 14. Germline CDR1 reads SGHRS; CDR2 reads YFSETQ. This CDR3 is built from 16 residues. This chain's CDR3 is CASSYILTRTGHGYTF. Here the CDR3 DNA reads TGCGCCAGCAGCTACATTCTAACCCGGACAGGTCATGGCTACACCTTC.

The V and J genes are TRBV5-1 and TRBJ2-1, with 10 bases matching TRBD2. The ends lost 5 bases at V and 6 bases at J; junction bases unmatched: 17. This CDR3 spans 18 amino acids. In germline, CDR1 is SGHRS, CDR2 YFSETQ. CDR3 sequence: CASSPTPAGGRTPNEQFF. CDR3 sequence (DNA): TGCGCCAGCAGTCCGACTCCAGCGGGAGGGAGAACCCCCAATGAGCAGTTCTTC.

This chain links TRBV7-9 with TRBJ1-2; 9 bases line up with TRBD1. The V segment lost 10 bases and the J segment 4 bases; nucleotides outside the gene matches: 19. The CDR3 is 17 residues long. Germline CDR1 SEHNR, CDR2 FQNEAQ (reference sequence). The CDR3 sequence: CAIPESTGGAGPYGYTF. Written as DNA, the CDR3 is TGTGCCATCCCAGAGTCAACAGGGGGCGCCGGACCCTATGGCTACACCTTC.

V and J are TRBV5-1 and TRBJ1-2; no definite D call. The CDR3 length is 14 residues. The V end was cut by 2 bases, the J end by 3 bases, with 11 bases between. The V gene's germline CDR1 is SGHRS and CDR2 YFSETQ. The CDR3 is CASSLAELHYGYTF. CDR3 DNA sequence: TGCGCCAGCAGCTTAGCCGAGCTACACTATGGCTACACCTTC.

The rearrangement links TRBV12-5 to TRBJ1-2; D is uncertain. V lost 4 bases, J lost 5 bases, and 17 bases lay in between. This CDR3 has 15 residues. Germline V gene data show CDR1 as LGHNT and CDR2 as FRNRAP. CDR3 sequence (DNA): TGTGCTAGTGGTTCTGCTCAGGATTTATCATATGGCTACACCTTC. As protein: CASGSAQDLSYGYTF. Full variable domain (rest looked up from reference TRBV12-5 and TRBJ1-2): DARVTQTPRHKVTEMGQEVTMRCQPILGHNTVFWYRQTMMQGLELLAYFRNRAPLDDSGMPKDRFSAEMPDATLATLKIQPSEPRDSAVYFCASGSAQDLSYGYTFGSGTRLTVV.

The CDR3 loop reads CASSPRVRAGELFF. DNA of the CDR3: TGTGCCAGTAGTCCCAGGGTAAGGGCCGGGGAGCTGTTTTTT. The V gene is TRBV19, the J gene TRBJ2-2; possibly TRBD1 for D (5 bases). The CDR3 runs to 14 residues. The V and J ends lost 5 bases and 6 bases respectively, with 13 bases between them. Germline assignment: CDR1 LNHDA and CDR2 SQIVND (reference sequence).